Reported below is one T cell receptor (beta chain). V shed 6 bases and J 3 bases; nucleotides not matched to a gene: 15. The CDR3 is 17 amino acids. Germline V CDR1 and CDR2: LGHNT, FRNRAP. These data come from a study of blood T cell repertoires in COVID-19. The wider study: Material from acute and convalescent COVID-19 was sourced from the United States, Italy and Spain. From T cells, B-cell-depleted T cells, or PBMCs came the material, which was cDNA or gDNA.

As handled by the study authors: Amplification of reference gene primers provided the estimated nucleated cell counts. Repertoires were generated with immunoSEQ multiplex PCR, while TCRdb's copy carries only in-frame clones and drops some. D and trimming were read from the DNA, whereas the V and J calls and clone size are those reported in that table. This sample has tens of thousands of clones, with roughly 91% found just once. Sequencing used peripheral blood. The rearrangement links TRBV12-5 to TRBJ1-2, with 8 bases lining up with TRBD1. This TCR was sampled from a human donor in a cohort sampled during active COVID-19. CDR3 amino acids: CASGVGPQGAWDYGYTF. The CDR3 region has the DNA TGTGCTAGTGGGGTGGGGCCGCAGGGGGCGTGGGACTATGGCTACACCTTC.